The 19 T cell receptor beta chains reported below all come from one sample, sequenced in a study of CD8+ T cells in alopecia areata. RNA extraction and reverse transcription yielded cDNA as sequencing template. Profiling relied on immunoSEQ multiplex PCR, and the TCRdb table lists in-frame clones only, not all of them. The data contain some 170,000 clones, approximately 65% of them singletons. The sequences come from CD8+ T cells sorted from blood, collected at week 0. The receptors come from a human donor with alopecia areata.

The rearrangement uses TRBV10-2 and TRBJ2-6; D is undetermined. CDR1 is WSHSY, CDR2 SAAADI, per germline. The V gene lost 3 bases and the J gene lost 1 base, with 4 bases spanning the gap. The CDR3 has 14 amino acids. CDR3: CASSDGSGANVLTF. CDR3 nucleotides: TGCGCCAGCAGTGACGGGTCTGGGGCCAACGTCCTGACTTTC.

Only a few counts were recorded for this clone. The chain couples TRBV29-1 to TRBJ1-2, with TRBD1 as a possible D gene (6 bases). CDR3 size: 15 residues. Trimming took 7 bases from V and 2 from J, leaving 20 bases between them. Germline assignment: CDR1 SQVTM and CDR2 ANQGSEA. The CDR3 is CSATPLTGLNYGYTF. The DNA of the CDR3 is TGCAGCGCCACACCCTTGACAGGCTTAAACTATGGCTACACCTTC.

CDR3: CASSFFAGLNEKLFF. The CDR3 DNA is TGTGCCAGCAGTTTTTTTGCAGGACTAAATGAAAAACTGTTTTTT. This chain connects TRBV27 to TRBJ1-4; D remains ambiguous. Trimming pared 3 bases from V and 5 bases from J, leaving 13 bases between. In germline, CDR1 is MNHEY, CDR2 SMNVEV (reference sequence). This CDR3 comprises 15 residues.

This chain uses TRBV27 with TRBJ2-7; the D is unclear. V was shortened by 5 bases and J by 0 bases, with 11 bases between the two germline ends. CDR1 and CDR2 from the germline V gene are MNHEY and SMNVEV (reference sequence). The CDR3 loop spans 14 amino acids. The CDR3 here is CASSLRSGSYEQYF. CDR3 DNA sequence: TGTGCCAGCAGTCTACGATCCGGCTCCTACGAGCAGTACTTC.

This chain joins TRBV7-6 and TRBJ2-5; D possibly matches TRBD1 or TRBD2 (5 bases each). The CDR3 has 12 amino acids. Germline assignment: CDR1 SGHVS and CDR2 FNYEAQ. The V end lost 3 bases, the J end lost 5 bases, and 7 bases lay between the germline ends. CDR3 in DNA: TGTGCCAGCAGCTTGGGACGGGAGACCCAGTACTTC. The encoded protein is CASSLGRETQYF.

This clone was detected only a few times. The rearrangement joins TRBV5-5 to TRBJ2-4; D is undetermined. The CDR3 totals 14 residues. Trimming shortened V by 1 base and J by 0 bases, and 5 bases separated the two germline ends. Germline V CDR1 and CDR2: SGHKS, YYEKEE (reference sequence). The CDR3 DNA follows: TGTGCCAGCAGCTTGAAGGCAGCCAAAAACATTCAGTACTTC. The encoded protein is CASSLKAAKNIQYF.

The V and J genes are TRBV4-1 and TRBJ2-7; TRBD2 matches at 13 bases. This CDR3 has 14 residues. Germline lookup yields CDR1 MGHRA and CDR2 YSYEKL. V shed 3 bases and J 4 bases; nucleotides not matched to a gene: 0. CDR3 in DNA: TGCGCCAGCAGCCAGACTAGCGGGGGGTACGAGCAGTACTTC. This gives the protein CASSQTSGGYEQYF.

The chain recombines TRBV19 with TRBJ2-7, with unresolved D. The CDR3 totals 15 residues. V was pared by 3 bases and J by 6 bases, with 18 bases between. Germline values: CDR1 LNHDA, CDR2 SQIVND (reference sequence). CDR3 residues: CASSMLRVSVGEQYF. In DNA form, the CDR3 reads TGTGCCAGTAGTATGTTAAGGGTTTCGGTCGGCGAGCAGTACTTC.

DNA of the CDR3: TGTGCCAGCTCACCACAGGTCACCGGGGAGCTGTTTTTT. Protein product: CASSPQVTGELFF. The chain carries TRBV18 and TRBJ2-2; D is uncertain. The germline CDR1 and CDR2 sequences are KGHSH and LQKENI. The CDR3 spans 13 residues. Trimming took off 1 base at V and 4 bases at J, with 4 bases between the two ends.

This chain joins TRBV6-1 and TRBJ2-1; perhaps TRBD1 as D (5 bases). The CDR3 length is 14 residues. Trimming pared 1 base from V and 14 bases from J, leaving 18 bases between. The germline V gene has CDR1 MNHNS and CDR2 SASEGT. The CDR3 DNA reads TGTGCCAGCAGTGAAGTGGTACAGGCGGTACGGGAGTTCTTC. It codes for CASSEVVQAVREFF.

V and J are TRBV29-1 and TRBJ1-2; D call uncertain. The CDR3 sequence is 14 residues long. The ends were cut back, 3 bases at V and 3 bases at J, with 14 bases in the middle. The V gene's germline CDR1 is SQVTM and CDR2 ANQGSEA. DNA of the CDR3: TGCAGCGTTGATAAAGGACGGTTGGACTATGGCTACACCTTC. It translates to CSVDKGRLDYGYTF.

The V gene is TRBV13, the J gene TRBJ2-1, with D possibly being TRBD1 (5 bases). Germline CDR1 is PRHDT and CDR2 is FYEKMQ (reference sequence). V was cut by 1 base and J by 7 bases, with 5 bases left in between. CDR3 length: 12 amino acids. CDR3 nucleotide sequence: TGTGCCAGCAGCTTAGACAGGAATGAGCAGTTCTTC. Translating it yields CASSLDRNEQFF.

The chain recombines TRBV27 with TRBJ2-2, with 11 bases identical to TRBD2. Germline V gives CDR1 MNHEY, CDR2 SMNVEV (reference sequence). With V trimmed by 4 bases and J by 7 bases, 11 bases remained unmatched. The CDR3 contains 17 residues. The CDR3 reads CASSYSGGASLNGELFF. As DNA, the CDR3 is TGTGCCAGCAGTTATAGCGGGGGGGCGAGTCTTAACGGGGAGCTGTTTTTT.

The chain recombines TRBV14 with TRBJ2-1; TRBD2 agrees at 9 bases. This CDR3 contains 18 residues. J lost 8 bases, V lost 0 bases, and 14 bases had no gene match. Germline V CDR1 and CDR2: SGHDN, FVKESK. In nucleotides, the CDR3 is TGTGCCAGCAGCCAAGATAACCTAGCGGGGACCCTACATTATGAGCAGTTCTTC. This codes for CASSQDNLAGTLHYEQFF. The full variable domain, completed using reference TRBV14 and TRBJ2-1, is EAGVTQFPSHSVIEKGQTVTLRCDPISGHDNLYWYRRVMGKEIKFLLHFVKESKQDESGMPNNRFLAERTGGTYSTLKVQPAELEDSGVYFCASSQDNLAGTLHYEQFFGPGTRLTVL.

The DNA of the CDR3 is TGTGCCAGCAGCTATAGCGGGGGGGCCCCCGGGGAGCTGTTTTTT. It translates to CASSYSGGAPGELFF. The chain uses TRBV5-6 and TRBJ2-2, with TRBD2 identical over 11 bases. Trimming cost V 3 bases and J 6 bases; bases outside gene matches: 4. Germline V gives CDR1 SGHDT, CDR2 YYEEEE. This CDR3 region has 15 residues.

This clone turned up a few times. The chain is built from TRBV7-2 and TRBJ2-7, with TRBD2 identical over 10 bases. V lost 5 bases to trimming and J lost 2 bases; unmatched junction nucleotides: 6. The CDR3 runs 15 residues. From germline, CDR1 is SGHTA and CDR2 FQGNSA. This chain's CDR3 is CASSQLAGNAYEQYF. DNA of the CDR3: TGTGCCAGCAGCCAACTAGCGGGGAATGCCTACGAGCAGTACTTC.

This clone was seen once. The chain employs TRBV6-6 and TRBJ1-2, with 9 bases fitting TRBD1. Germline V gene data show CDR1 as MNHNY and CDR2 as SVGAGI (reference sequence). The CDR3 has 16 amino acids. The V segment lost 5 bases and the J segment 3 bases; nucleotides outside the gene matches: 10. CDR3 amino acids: CASSKDRGGPYYGYTF. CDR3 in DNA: TGTGCCAGCAGTAAGGACAGGGGAGGGCCTTACTATGGCTACACCTTC.

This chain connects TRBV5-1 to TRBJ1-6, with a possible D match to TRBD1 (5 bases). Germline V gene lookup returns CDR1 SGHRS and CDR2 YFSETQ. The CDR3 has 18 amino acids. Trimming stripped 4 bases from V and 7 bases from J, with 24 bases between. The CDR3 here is CASSPGDAHPLWNSPLHF. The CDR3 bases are TGCGCCAGCAGCCCTGGGGACGCTCACCCCCTTTGGAATTCACCCCTCCACTTT.

CDR3 protein: CASSSTVYEQYF. In DNA, the CDR3 is TGTGCCAGCAGTTCGACAGTGTACGAGCAGTACTTC. This sequence joins TRBV7-9 and TRBJ2-7, with D possibly TRBD1 on 5 matching bases. V gave up 6 bases and J gave up 4 bases, with 10 bases separating them. CDR3 length: 12 residues. Germline V lookup: CDR1 SEHNR, CDR2 FQNEAQ (reference sequence).